This T cell receptor (beta chain) was sequenced in a study of T cells in Graves' hyperthyroidism and ophthalmopathy. This clonotype has a count of ten or more. Regions amplified from RNA transcripts were the TCR beta CDR3 regions. The HTBI primer set drove a first-round RT-PCR of the TCR CDR3. A single record per CDR3 protein comes from TCRdb applying MiXCR to the multiplex PCR reads. The sample records about 260,000 distinct CDR3 sequences, about a sixth being singletons. This CDR3 is 13 amino acids long. CDR1 KGHDR and CDR2 SFDVKD come from the germline V gene. V lost 9 bases to trimming and J lost 2 bases, with 13 bases between them.

This rearrangement joins TRBV24-1 to TRBJ2-7; D might be TRBD2 (5 bases). The sequence was obtained from a woman aged 18 to 35 with Graves' ophthalmopathy. Sequenced sample: blood. CDR3 nucleotides: TGTGCCACCGAGGAACCGGGAACCTACGAGCAGTACTTC. Its protein is CATEEPGTYEQYF.